The entry that follows covers one TCR beta chain sequence. This specimen comes from a study of blood T cell repertoires in COVID-19. Across the study: COVID-19 samples collected from the United States, Italy and Spain covered acute and convalescent phases. The cDNA or gDNA used as material had been derived from T cells, B-cell-depleted T cells, or PBMCs.

Between the trimmed V and J ends, which lost 2 bases and 2 bases, there was a span of 5 bases. The CDR3 totals 13 residues. Germline V gene lookup returns CDR1 WNHNN and CDR2 SYGVQD (reference sequence). Only in-frame clones appear in the TCRdb table, and some are missing; sequencing was by immunoSEQ multiplex PCR. Counted here are about 50,000 clones, about 70% occurring once; the ten biggest clones make up roughly 23%. Sample: peripheral blood. The sequence was obtained from a man aged 50-59 years with active or convalescent COVID-19. The V and J genes are TRBV10-1 and TRBJ2-3, with no clear D. The CDR3 DNA is TGCGCCAGCAGTGAGGGGCCCACAGATACGCAGTATTTT. Protein: CASSEGPTDTQYF.